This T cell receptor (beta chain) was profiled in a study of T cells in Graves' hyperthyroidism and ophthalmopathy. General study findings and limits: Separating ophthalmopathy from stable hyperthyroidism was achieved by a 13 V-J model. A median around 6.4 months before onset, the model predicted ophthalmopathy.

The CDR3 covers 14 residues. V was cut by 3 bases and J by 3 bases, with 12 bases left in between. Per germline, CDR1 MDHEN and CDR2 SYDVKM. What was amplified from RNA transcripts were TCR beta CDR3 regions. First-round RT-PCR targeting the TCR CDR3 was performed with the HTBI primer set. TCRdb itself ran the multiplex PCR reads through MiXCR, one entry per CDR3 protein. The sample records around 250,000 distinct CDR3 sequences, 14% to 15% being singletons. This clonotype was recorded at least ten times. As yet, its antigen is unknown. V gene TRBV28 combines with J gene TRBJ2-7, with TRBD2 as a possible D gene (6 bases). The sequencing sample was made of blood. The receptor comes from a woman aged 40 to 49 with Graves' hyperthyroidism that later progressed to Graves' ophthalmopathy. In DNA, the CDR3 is TGTGCCAGCAGTTTTTACGAGACTAGCTACGAGCAGTACTTC. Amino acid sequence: CASSFYETSYEQYF.